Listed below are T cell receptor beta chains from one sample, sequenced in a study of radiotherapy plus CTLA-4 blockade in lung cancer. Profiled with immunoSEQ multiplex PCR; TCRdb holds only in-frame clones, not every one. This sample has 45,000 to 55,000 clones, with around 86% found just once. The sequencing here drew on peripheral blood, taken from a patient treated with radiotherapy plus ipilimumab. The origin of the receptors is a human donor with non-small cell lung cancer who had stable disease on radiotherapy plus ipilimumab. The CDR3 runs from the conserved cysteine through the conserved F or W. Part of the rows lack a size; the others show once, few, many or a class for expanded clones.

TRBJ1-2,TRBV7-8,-,CASTDRARDYGYTF
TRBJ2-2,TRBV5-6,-,CASSLAVAGELFF
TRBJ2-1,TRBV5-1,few,CASSLTTGNEQFF
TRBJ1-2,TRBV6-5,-,CASSMTQENYGYTF
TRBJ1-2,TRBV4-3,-,CASSQDSSNYGYTF
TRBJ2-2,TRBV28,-,CASMLPIGAGGELFF
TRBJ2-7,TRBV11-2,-,CASSSTREQYF
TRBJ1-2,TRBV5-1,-,CASSPTGGKTYGYTF
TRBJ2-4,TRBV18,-,CASSPTSGRGGIQYF
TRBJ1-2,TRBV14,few,CASSPPTAITYGYTF
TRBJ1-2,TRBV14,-,CASSLTGIGGYTF
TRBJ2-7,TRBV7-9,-,CASSTLAGGAYEQYF
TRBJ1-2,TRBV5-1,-,CASSSGPWTAYGYTF
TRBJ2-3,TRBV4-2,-,CASSQDRGRREGLGTDTQYF